This T cell receptor beta chain was sequenced during a study of CXCR3-negative and CXCR3-positive naive CD8 T cells. Each TRB cDNA library was prepared by 5' RACE (with UMI labels). TCRdb re-called the 5' RACE reads; one entry per CDR3 protein, DNA not given. This table lists over 150,000 distinct CDR3 sequences. General study results and limits: Most assays were run on fresh PBMCs (CXCR3 expression partially decreased after cryopreservation). Naive CXCR3-positive and CXCR3-negative cells shared similar TRBV-TRBJ usage, unlike memory cells. Greater hydrophobicity was found in TRB CDR3s of CXCR3-positive naive cells than of CXCR3-negative naive cells. Each naive subset displayed comparably high diversity, whereas memory CD8+ cells displayed much lower diversity.

CDR1 and CDR2 from the germline V gene are SGHTA and FQGTGA. This CDR3 region has 13 residues. Cells that were CD45RO-CCR7+CD27+CD95- constituted naive CD8+ T cells. Points on this clonotype: Its specificity is not known.

This TCR derives from a human donor in good health. Some clones in this sample may be carry-over from other donors' samples. Material: naive CXCR3+ CD8+ T cells from blood. The subset: CD45RO-CCR7+CD27+CD95- naive CD8+ T cells expressing CXCR3 (TNR3+). The chain joins TRBV7-3 to TRBJ1-5; TCRdb outputs TRBD1, but without DNA this stays unchecked. The chain's CDR3 is CASSPEAGQPLHF.